This T cell receptor beta chain appears in the sequencing data of a study of blood T cell repertoires in COVID-19. Data came from immunoSEQ multiplex PCR; TCRdb stores just in-frame clones and leaves some out. The sample contains roughly 160,000 clones, under 80% of which appear only once. In germline, CDR1 is MNHNS, CDR2 SASEGT. V lost 4 bases to trimming and J lost 6 bases, with 22 bases between them. This CDR3 spans 16 amino acids. This chain connects TRBV6-1 to TRBJ2-7; the D is unclear. The sequence was collected from a woman aged 80 or over with acute or convalescent COVID-19. What was sequenced was peripheral blood. The CDR3 spells CASSVTPRPDLSEQYF. The DNA for the CDR3 is TGTGCCAGCAGTGTTACGCCTAGGCCAGACCTCTCCGAGCAGTACTTC.